These T cell receptor beta chains were read from a single sample in a study of cytomegalovirus exposure and HLA in healthy donors. The table came from immunoSEQ multiplex PCR; TCRdb's copy has only in-frame clones and leaves some out. Of about 190,000 clones in the sample, roughly 80% are singletons; the top ten hold roughly 1.5%. The sequenced sample consisted of PBMCs. All receptors come from a woman aged 18-30 years in good health and CMV-seronegative. Each CDR3 is given with its conserved first and last residue. A D gene is named only where the DNA matches it firmly. Size tells how often a clone was seen (once, few, many) or the class of an expanded clone, and some rows leave it out.

>TRBV6-6|.|once|TRBJ2-1
CASSYPGLSYNEQFF
TGTGCCAGCAGTTACCCTGGACTTAGTTACAATGAGCAGTTCTTC
>TRBV7-3|.|.|TRBJ2-6
CASSLDSSGANVLTF
TGTGCCAGCAGCCTCGACAGTTCTGGGGCCAACGTCCTGACTTTC
>TRBV9|.|.|TRBJ2-5
CASSGTEETQYF
TGTGCCAGCAGCGGGACAGAAGAGACCCAGTACTTC
>TRBV7-9|.|once|TRBJ2-7
CASSRYGYEQYF
TGTGCCAGCAGCCGCTATGGCTACGAGCAGTACTTC
>TRBV19|.|.|TRBJ1-1
CASSYTGNTEAFF
TGTGCCAGTAGTTACACAGGGAACACTGAAGCTTTCTTT
>TRBV13|TRBD1|.|TRBJ1-2
CASSSRDRGIVANYGYTF
TGTGCCAGCAGCTCCCGGGACAGGGGGATTGTGGCTAACTATGGCTACACCTTC
>TRBV7-9|.|.|TRBJ1-1
CASSLDREMNTEAFF
TGTGCCAGCAGCTTAGACAGGGAAATGAACACTGAAGCTTTCTTT
>TRBV7-3|.|.|TRBJ1-1
CASSLEENTEAFF
TGTGCCAGCAGCTTAGAGGAGAACACTGAAGCTTTCTTT
>TRBV6-5|.|.|TRBJ1-2
CASSYSTVTRYYGYTF
TGTGCCAGCAGTTACTCGACAGTCACCCGGTACTATGGCTACACCTTC
>TRBV7-9|TRBD1|.|TRBJ1-5
CASSPRGQGRNQPQHF
TGTGCCAGCAGCCCACGCGGACAGGGGCGAAATCAGCCCCAGCATTTT
>TRBV9|.|few|TRBJ2-3
CASSVLQGYTDTQYF
TGTGCCAGCAGCGTACTTCAGGGATACACAGATACGCAGTATTTT
>TRBV2|TRBD1|.|TRBJ2-5
CASSEVRQGAGETQYF
TGTGCCAGCAGTGAAGTCCGACAGGGGGCGGGGGAGACCCAGTACTTC
>TRBV28|TRBD1|.|TRBJ2-2
CASSETGVSGELFF
TGTGCCAGCAGTGAGACAGGGGTATCCGGGGAGCTGTTTTTT
>TRBV7-9|TRBD1|.|TRBJ2-7
CASSLGTGSYEQYF
TGTGCCAGCAGCTTAGGGACAGGATCCTACGAGCAGTACTTC
>TRBV19|TRBD1|.|TRBJ2-3
CASSIIGQVPTDTQYF
TGTGCCAGTAGTATCATAGGACAGGTGCCGACAGATACGCAGTATTTT
>TRBV28|.|.|TRBJ1-1
CASSGDLGPKNTEAFF
TGTGCCAGCAGCGGGGATCTTGGACCGAAGAACACTGAAGCTTTCTTT
>TRBV28|.|.|TRBJ1-6
CATAGGWANSPLHF
TGTGCCACGGCGGGGGGGTGGGCCAATTCACCCCTCCACTTT
>TRBV28|TRBD1|.|TRBJ1-5
CASSTTGDFQPQHF
TGTGCCAGCAGCACGACAGGGGATTTTCAGCCCCAGCATTTT
>TRBV6-7|TRBD2|.|TRBJ2-1
CASSYGLAVEHEQFF
TGTGCCAGCAGTTACGGACTAGCGGTGGAGCATGAGCAGTTCTTC
>TRBV10-3|TRBD1|.|TRBJ1-1
CAITGTGKNTEAFF
TGTGCCATCACGGGGACAGGTAAAAACACTGAAGCTTTCTTT
>TRBV7-2|.|.|TRBJ2-2
CASSLVVSSTNTGELFF
TGTGCCAGCAGCTTAGTCGTTAGCAGCACGAACACCGGGGAGCTGTTTTTT
>TRBV7-9|.|.|TRBJ1-1
CASSPNLQSEAFF
TGTGCCAGCAGCCCAAACTTACAGAGTGAAGCTTTCTTT
>TRBV6-5|TRBD1|.|TRBJ2-6
CASSYRGPGANVLTF
TGTGCCAGCAGTTACAGGGGGCCCGGGGCCAACGTCCTGACTTTC
>TRBV6-4|TRBD2|.|TRBJ2-1
CASSTGGLGGNEQFF
TGTGCCAGCAGTACGGGGGGGCTCGGGGGAAATGAGCAGTTCTTC
>TRBV2|TRBD2|few|TRBJ2-5
CASRETPSGQETQYF
TGTGCCAGCAGGGAGACACCTAGCGGACAAGAGACCCAGTACTTC
>TRBV10-1|.|.|TRBJ1-1
CASRKEGTTEAFF
TGCGCCAGCAGGAAGGAGGGTACCACTGAAGCTTTCTTT
>TRBV27|.|few|TRBJ2-2
CASSSNTGELFF
TGTGCCAGCAGCTCGAACACCGGGGAGCTGTTTTTT
>TRBV9|.|.|TRBJ1-2
CASSPTGNYGYTF
TGTGCCAGCAGCCCCACAGGGAACTATGGCTACACCTTC
>TRBV5-4|.|.|TRBJ1-1
CASSLRAGRMNTEAFF
TGTGCCAGCAGCTTGCGAGCGGGACGGATGAACACTGAAGCTTTCTTT
>TRBV4-2|.|once|TRBJ2-5
CASSQDRQETQYF
TGTGCCAGCAGCCAAGATCGTCAAGAGACCCAGTACTTC
>TRBV9|TRBD1|.|TRBJ2-5
CASSAFGQGEQETQYF
TGTGCCAGCAGCGCCTTCGGACAGGGAGAACAAGAGACCCAGTACTTC
>TRBV19|TRBD1|.|TRBJ2-6
CAIGSGGAMSGANVLTF
TGTGCCATTGGATCAGGGGGCGCGATGTCTGGGGCCAACGTCCTGACTTTC
>TRBV10-3|.|.|TRBJ2-2
CAISGAGPSAGELFF
TGTGCCATCAGTGGGGCGGGGCCCTCTGCCGGGGAGCTGTTTTTT
>TRBV5-1|TRBD2|.|TRBJ2-7
CASSGGREAYEQYF
TGCGCCAGCAGCGGAGGACGGGAGGCCTACGAGCAGTACTTC
>TRBV5-6|TRBD1|.|TRBJ2-3
CASSFGTGRTDTQYF
TGTGCCAGCAGCTTCGGGACAGGGCGCACAGATACGCAGTATTTT
>TRBV5-6|TRBD1|once|TRBJ1-6
CASRGGGQGRSPLHF
TGTGCCAGCAGGGGAGGGGGACAGGGGCGTTCCCCCCTCCACTTT
>TRBV19|TRBD1|.|TRBJ1-1
CASSLKGTGGTEAFF
TGTGCCAGTAGTCTAAAAGGGACAGGGGGCACTGAAGCTTTCTTT
>TRBV28|TRBD1|.|TRBJ1-5
CASSFRGPGNQPQHF
TGTGCCAGCAGTTTCAGGGGGCCGGGCAATCAGCCCCAGCATTTT
>TRBV6-5|.|.|TRBJ2-7
CASSYRSNSYEQYF
TGTGCCAGCAGTTACCGGAGCAACTCCTACGAGCAGTACTTC
>TRBV28|TRBD1|.|TRBJ2-5
CASSMDRGILAYQETQYF
TGTGCCAGCAGTATGGACAGGGGGATTTTAGCGTACCAAGAGACCCAGTACTTC
>TRBV28|TRBD1|few|TRBJ1-5
CASRSGTGIIISNQPQHF
TGTGCCAGCCGATCCGGGACAGGGATTATCATTAGCAATCAGCCCCAGCATTTT
>TRBV5-1|.|.|TRBJ2-6
CASSLRAGANVLTF
TGCGCCAGCAGCTTGCGAGCTGGGGCCAACGTCCTGACTTTC
>TRBV9|TRBD1|.|TRBJ1-4
CASSEGQGGSEKLFF
TGTGCCAGCAGCGAGGGACAGGGGGGGAGTGAAAAACTGTTTTTT
>TRBV5-6|TRBD1|.|TRBJ2-7
CASSFGTGQDEQYF
TGTGCCAGCAGCTTCGGGACAGGGCAGGACGAGCAGTACTTC
>TRBV18|.|.|TRBJ2-2
CASSPGSRSNTGELFF
TGTGCCAGCTCACCCGGGTCGAGGTCGAACACCGGGGAGCTGTTTTTT
>TRBV2|.|.|TRBJ1-2
CASRSEGTYGYTF
TGTGCCAGCAGATCGGAGGGTACCTATGGCTACACCTTC
>TRBV5-1|TRBD2|.|TRBJ2-7
CASSLDLAGQSGYEQYF
TGCGCCAGCAGCTTGGACCTAGCGGGTCAGAGCGGATACGAGCAGTACTTC
>TRBV13|.|.|TRBJ2-2
CASSFRSGSGGELFF
TGTGCCAGCAGCTTCAGGTCTGGGTCCGGCGGGGAGCTGTTTTTT
>TRBV27|.|.|TRBJ1-5
CATSITYNQPQHF
TGTGCCACCTCGATCACCTACAATCAGCCCCAGCATTTT